These T cell receptor beta chains were read from a single sample in a study of cytomegalovirus exposure and HLA in healthy donors. Sequencing used immunoSEQ multiplex PCR; TCRdb keeps in-frame clones, though not all of them. The sample includes roughly 130,000 clones, around 85% of them seen just once. The source material was PBMCs. These receptor sequences come from a boy between 5 and 17 years old in good health and CMV-seronegative. The CDR3 runs from the conserved cysteine through the conserved F or W. The order of the fields is J gene, D gene, V gene, clone size, CDR3 protein, CDR3 DNA. The D gene is left open where the match is weak. A clone size is listed for some rows: how often the clone was seen (once, few, many), or a class if it is expanded.

J: TRBJ2-5
D: TRBD2
V: TRBV11-2
size: -
CDR3: CASSLLLAGQETQYF
DNA: TGTGCCAGCAGCCTCCTCCTAGCGGGGCAAGAGACCCAGTACTTC

J: TRBJ2-5
D: TRBD1
V: TRBV5-1
size: -
CDR3: CASSWGQPPKETQYF
DNA: TGCGCCAGCAGCTGGGGACAGCCACCAAAAGAGACCCAGTACTTC

J: TRBJ2-1
D: TRBD1
V: TRBV7-2
size: -
CDR3: CASSKWGTGKLYEQFF
DNA: TGTGCCAGCAGCAAGTGGGGGACAGGGAAATTGTATGAGCAGTTCTTC

J: TRBJ2-2
D: -
V: TRBV9
size: -
CDR3: CASDRGGDTGELFF
DNA: TGTGCCAGTGACAGGGGAGGGGACACCGGGGAGCTGTTTTTT

J: TRBJ2-2
D: -
V: TRBV5-4
size: -
CDR3: CASSLVGDDTGELFF
DNA: TGTGCCAGCAGCTTGGTGGGAGATGACACCGGGGAGCTGTTTTTT

J: TRBJ1-2
D: -
V: TRBV7-8
size: -
CDR3: CASSFQGYNYGYTF
DNA: TGTGCCAGCAGCTTCCAGGGGTACAACTATGGCTACACCTTC

J: TRBJ2-1
D: TRBD2
V: TRBV19
size: -
CDR3: CASSTLAGPTYNEQFF
DNA: TGTGCCAGTAGTACATTAGCGGGACCTACCTACAATGAGCAGTTCTTC

J: TRBJ1-3
D: -
V: TRBV19
size: -
CDR3: CASTNPTGGNRNTIYF
DNA: TGTGCCAGTACCAACCCAACGGGGGGAAATCGAAACACCATATATTTT

J: TRBJ2-3
D: -
V: TRBV12-5
size: -
CDR3: CASGLFGDTQYF
DNA: TGTGCTAGTGGTTTGTTCGGGGATACGCAGTATTTT

J: TRBJ2-3
D: -
V: TRBV4-1
size: -
CDR3: CASSQVANSADTQYF
DNA: TGCGCCAGCAGCCAAGTCGCGAATAGCGCAGATACGCAGTATTTT

J: TRBJ2-5
D: TRBD1
V: TRBV7-3
size: -
CDR3: CASSLNRDRGSETQYF
DNA: TGTGCCAGCAGCTTAAATCGGGACAGGGGAAGCGAGACCCAGTACTTC

J: TRBJ2-2
D: -
V: TRBV19
size: -
CDR3: CASSIAVAGELFF
DNA: TGTGCCAGTAGTATAGCGGTGGCCGGGGAGCTGTTTTTT

J: TRBJ1-2
D: -
V: TRBV13
size: -
CDR3: CASSLSLTANYGYTF
DNA: TGTGCCAGCAGCTTAAGCCTGACAGCTAACTATGGCTACACCTTC

J: TRBJ2-1
D: TRBD2
V: TRBV7-2
size: -
CDR3: CANLLAPSSYNEQFF
DNA: TGTGCCAACCTACTAGCGCCAAGCTCCTACAATGAGCAGTTCTTC

J: TRBJ2-3
D: TRBD2
V: TRBV29-1
size: -
CDR3: CSVRTRLAGISATDTQYF
DNA: TGCAGCGTTCGCACTCGACTAGCGGGAATCTCTGCCACAGATACGCAGTATTTT

J: TRBJ1-1
D: -
V: TRBV10-3
size: few
CDR3: CAISEFRQTEAFF
DNA: TGTGCCATCAGTGAGTTCCGACAGACTGAAGCTTTCTTT

J: TRBJ2-1
D: TRBD1
V: TRBV29-1
size: -
CDR3: CSVEGGRGQGAMNEQFF
DNA: TGCAGCGTTGAAGGAGGCCGAGGCCAGGGGGCTATGAATGAGCAGTTCTTC